This T cell receptor beta chain comes out of a study of cytomegalovirus exposure and HLA in healthy donors. Use of 60 Vbeta and 13 Jbeta primers characterized the PCR. Original methodology: Some 80 million unique TCR beta chains, 9 million to 14 million shared, were counted in a later analysis. Libraries were prepared by immunoSEQ multiplex PCR; TCRdb keeps only in-frame clonotypes and omits some of them. The DNA gave D and trimming, while V, J and clone size come from that table. This table holds roughly 140,000 clones, about 64% found once. Study-level points and caveats: A reported reduction in N-insertions relative to the approximately 640-donor mean was seen in an Asian-associated ancestry cluster in a later analysis.

In regard to this clone: Its antigen is unknown.

Germline V CDR1 and CDR2: SGHAT, FQDESV (reference sequence). The V and J ends lost 5 bases and 5 bases respectively, with 15 bases between them. The CDR3 runs to 14 residues. This chain uses TRBV11-1 with TRBJ1-1; TRBD1 is a possible D gene (6 bases). The receptor was isolated from a man aged 60 to 75 in good health and CMV-seronegative. Sequenced sample: PBMCs. The CDR3 reads CASSVNRVRTEAFF. As DNA, the CDR3 is TGTGCCAGCAGCGTTAACAGGGTTCGGACTGAAGCTTTCTTT.